This note documents a single T cell receptor (beta chain) sequence. The sample originates from a study of blood T cell repertoires in COVID-19. Here immunoSEQ multiplex PCR was the method, and the copy in TCRdb shows in-frame clones only, minus some. The sample records 130,000 or so clones, roughly 84% being singletons. Germline V gene sequence: CDR1 MNHEY, CDR2 SMNVEV (reference sequence). V shed 4 bases, J shed 4 bases, and the junction held 9 bases outside the gene matches. The CDR3 sequence is 18 residues long. This chain joins TRBV27 and TRBJ2-1; 14 bases are a match to TRBD2. The TCR originated in an elderly woman with acute or convalescent COVID-19. What was sequenced was peripheral blood. The CDR3 DNA reads TGTGCCAGCAGTTCTTTGGGACTAGCGGGAGTAGGATACAATGAGCAGTTCTTC. Its protein product is CASSSLGLAGVGYNEQFF.